These 21 T cell receptor beta chains originate from one sample sequenced in a study of T-cell reconstitution after alpha-beta-depleted transplantation in children. Unique molecular identifiers were used in preparing the TCRbeta library. TCRdb redid the calling of the PCR reads with MiXCR, one entry per CDR3 protein. The sample has a few hundred thousand distinct CDR3 sequences, roughly 27% seen once. The input for sequencing was PBMCs, taken before TCRalphabeta/CD19-depleted stem cell transplant. These receptors all stem from a boy younger than two with Wiskott-Aldrich syndrome, due to receive a stem cell transplant.

The table lists this clonotype with a few counts. CDR3 nucleotides: TGTGCCAGCAGCTTACGGGGGGAGAGCTCCTACGAGCAGTACTTC. Its protein is CASSLRGESSYEQYF. The genes are TRBV7-6 and TRBJ2-7; 7 bases match TRBD2. The CDR3 totals 15 residues. Germline CDR1 reads SGHVS; CDR2 reads FNYEAQ. Germline trimming cut 2 bases from V and 0 bases from J; bases unmatched to any gene: 4.

This clonotype was seen a handful of times. V is TRBV6-1 and J is TRBJ2-2; D may match TRBD1 or TRBD2 (5 bases each). The CDR3 length is 14 residues. Germline values: CDR1 MNHNS, CDR2 SASEGT. The ends were cut back, 6 bases at V and 4 bases at J, with 12 bases in the middle. The CDR3 DNA reads TGTGCCAGCAGGGGGGTTTTCGGCACCGGGGAGCTGTTTTTT. Protein sequence: CASRGVFGTGELFF.

The rearrangement links TRBV5-1 to TRBJ2-7; TRBD1 matches 10 bases. The CDR3 totals 13 residues. V trimming: 4 bases; J trimming: 4 bases; junction bases outside the gene matches: 2. The germline gives CDR1 SGHRS, CDR2 YFSETQ. In DNA, the CDR3 is TGCGCCAGCAGCACGGACAGGGGGTACGAGCAGTACTTC. Amino acids: CASSTDRGYEQYF.

V usage is TRBV7-6 and J usage is TRBJ1-1; D gene ambiguous. Deletions cut 4 bases from V and 4 bases from J, with 13 bases between. Germline CDR1 reads SGHVS; CDR2 reads FNYEAQ. The CDR3 spans 14 residues. In DNA, the CDR3 is TGTGCCAGCAGCTCCACGGACCTGGGCACTGAAGCTTTCTTT. Its protein is CASSSTDLGTEAFF.

The chain uses TRBV6-1 and TRBJ1-6, with TRBD1 as a possible D gene (6 bases). Deletions cut 6 bases from V and 8 bases from J, with 8 bases between. The CDR3 has 12 amino acids. Germline-derived CDR1 and CDR2 are MNHNS and SASEGT. The CDR3: CASSHRDSPLHF. CDR3 sequence (DNA): TGTGCCAGCAGCCACAGGGATTCACCCCTCCACTTT.

V is TRBV10-3 and J is TRBJ1-1, with D possibly being TRBD1 (5 bases). The CDR3 spans 15 residues. Germline CDR1 reads ENHRY; CDR2 reads SYGVKD. Trimming cost V 3 bases and J 6 bases, with 17 bases left between them. The CDR3 DNA reads as TGTGCCATCAGTGACCCACCAGGGAGCCAATCTGAAGCTTTCTTT. Protein sequence: CAISDPPGSQSEAFF.

This sequence joins TRBV2 and TRBJ2-3; D is uncertain. Germline V gene sequence: CDR1 SNHLY, CDR2 FYNNEI. V dropped 6 bases and J dropped 0 bases, with 13 bases sitting between them. The CDR3 has 15 amino acids. The CDR3 here is CASSKLGLSTDTQYF. As DNA, the CDR3 is TGTGCCAGCAGCAAACTGGGGTTGAGCACAGATACGCAGTATTTT.

Only a few counts were recorded for this clonotype. V and J are TRBV20-1 and TRBJ2-7, with 7 bases lining up with TRBD2. Germline CDR1 and CDR2: DFQATT and SNEGSKA (reference sequence). With V trimmed by 1 base and J by 3 bases, 9 bases remained unmatched. The length of the CDR3 is 15 residues. This CDR3 reads CSARGGGISFYEQYF. The CDR3 DNA sequence: TGCAGTGCTAGAGGGGGGGGGATTTCCTTCTACGAGCAGTACTTC.

The rearrangement links TRBV7-3 to TRBJ2-2; D unresolved. This CDR3 has 14 amino acids. The V end lost 1 base, the J end lost 3 bases, and 6 bases lay between the germline ends. Germline loops: CDR1 SGHTA, CDR2 FQGTGA. CDR3 sequence: CASSLSPHTGELFF. Written as DNA, the CDR3 is TGTGCCAGCAGCTTAAGTCCTCACACCGGGGAGCTGTTTTTT. The complete variable domain, with remaining parts taken from reference TRBV7-3 and TRBJ2-2, reads GAGVSQTPSNKVTEKGKYVELRCDPISGHTALYWYRQSLGQGPEFLIYFQGTGAADDSGLPNDRFFAVRPEGSVSTLKIQRTERGDSAVYLCASSLSPHTGELFFGEGSRLTVL.

The CDR3: CASSHRIGTDTQYF. The CDR3 DNA reads TGTGCCAGCAGCCACCGAATTGGCACAGATACGCAGTATTTT. This chain links TRBV14 with TRBJ2-3; D call uncertain. The V end lost 3 bases, the J end lost 1 base, and 8 bases lay between the germline ends. Germline V gene data show CDR1 as SGHDN and CDR2 as FVKESK. CDR3 length: 14 residues.

This clonotype was seen a handful of times. The V and J genes are TRBV7-8 and TRBJ2-1; D gene unclear. The CDR3 is made up of 14 amino acids. Germline CDR1 is SGHVS and CDR2 is FQNEAQ. V dropped 4 bases and J dropped 6 bases, with 13 bases sitting between them. DNA of the CDR3: TGTGCCAGCAGCTCCTCCCCACAGCTCAATGAGCAGTTCTTC. Translated: CASSSSPQLNEQFF.

The chain joins TRBV27 to TRBJ2-4; D not certain. The ends were cut back, 10 bases at V and 7 bases at J, with 29 bases in the middle. Germline loops: CDR1 MNHEY, CDR2 SMNVEV (reference sequence). The CDR3 is 17 residues long. The DNA for the CDR3 is TGTGCCACCCCACCCTATGCGGACGAAAAGCGAGAGAACATTCAGTACTTC. Translation gives CATPPYADEKRENIQYF.

The chain couples TRBV14 to TRBJ1-5; unclear D gene. Germline V lookup: CDR1 SGHDN, CDR2 FVKESK. The CDR3 extends over 14 amino acids. Deletions cut 1 base from V and 4 bases from J, with 8 bases between. Here the CDR3 DNA reads TGTGCCAGCAGCCAAGGCGGGGTAAATCAGCCCCAGCATTTT. Its translation is CASSQGGVNQPQHF.

This clonotype showed up many times. V usage is TRBV7-9 and J usage is TRBJ1-4, with D unresolved. There are 10 residues in the CDR3. Germline V lookup: CDR1 SEHNR, CDR2 FQNEAQ (reference sequence). Trimming shortened V by 8 bases and J by 8 bases, and 6 bases separated the two germline ends. The CDR3 region is CASVGEKLFF. The DNA of the CDR3 is TGTGCCAGCGTGGGGGAAAAACTGTTTTTT.

This clonotype was counted a few times. The chain recombines TRBV5-1 with TRBJ2-1, with 14 bases lining up with TRBD2. V shed 4 bases and J 7 bases; nucleotides not matched to a gene: 7. Germline lookup yields CDR1 SGHRS and CDR2 YFSETQ. The CDR3 totals 16 residues. This chain's CDR3 is CASSTGLAGGGNEQFF. In DNA form, the CDR3 reads TGCGCCAGCAGCACCGGACTAGCGGGAGGAGGGAATGAGCAGTTCTTC.

V is TRBV5-5 and J is TRBJ2-2; D not resolved. The CDR3 consists of 16 residues. Trimming took 1 base from V and 2 from J, leaving 12 bases between them. Germline V lookup: CDR1 SGHKS, CDR2 YYEKEE (reference sequence). CDR3 loop: CASSLYAVINTGELFF. The CDR3 DNA follows: TGTGCCAGCAGCTTGTACGCAGTCATTAACACCGGGGAGCTGTTTTTT. Supplemented by reference TRBV5-5 and TRBJ2-2, the full variable domain reads DAGVTQSPTHLIKTRGQQVTLRCSPISGHKSVSWYQQVLGQGPQFIFQYYEKEERGRGNFPDRFSARQFPNYSSELNVNALLLGDSALYLCASSLYAVINTGELFFGEGSRLTVL.

The J gene is TRBJ1-5, the V gene TRBV5-5; D is undetermined. Per the germline V gene, CDR1 is SGHKS and CDR2 is YYEKEE (reference sequence). Trimming took off 0 bases at V and 5 bases at J, with 15 bases between the two ends. The CDR3 sequence is 16 residues long. CDR3 amino acids: CASSLAPLLGDQPQHF. Here the CDR3 DNA reads TGTGCCAGCAGCTTGGCCCCCCTACTAGGCGATCAGCCCCAGCATTTT.

The chain is built from TRBV18 and TRBJ2-7; D remains unclear. V lost 1 base to trimming and J lost 3 bases, with 10 bases between them. The CDR3 is 14 amino acids. The germline V gene encodes CDR1 KGHSH and CDR2 LQKENI. CDR3 loop: CASSPQGPGYEQYF. CDR3 sequence (DNA): TGTGCCAGCTCACCACAAGGACCGGGCTACGAGCAGTACTTC. The full variable domain, its missing parts supplied by reference TRBV18 and TRBJ2-7, is NAGVMQNPRHLVRRRGQEARLRCSPMKGHSHVYWYRQLPEEGLKFMVYLQKENIIDESGMPKERFSAEFPKEGPSILRIQQVVRGDSAAYFCASSPQGPGYEQYFGPGTRLTVT.

CDR3 nucleotides: TGTGCCAGCAGTTTATGGGGGACAGCTAGCACAGATACGCAGTATTTT. It is translated as CASSLWGTASTDTQYF. V usage is TRBV28 and J usage is TRBJ2-3; TRBD1 matches 7 bases. With V trimmed by 0 bases and J by 0 bases, 3 bases remained unmatched. Germline V gene lookup returns CDR1 MDHEN and CDR2 SYDVKM. The CDR3 extends over 16 amino acids. Looking up the rest from reference TRBV28 and TRBJ2-3 gives the full variable domain: DVKVTQSSRYLVKRTGEKVFLECVQDMDHENMFWYRQDPGLGLRLIYFSYDVKMKEKGDIPEGYSVSREKKERFSLILESASTNQTSMYLCASSLWGTASTDTQYFGPGTRLTVL.

V is TRBV5-1 and J is TRBJ2-7, with 10 nucleotides matching TRBD1. Germline CDR1 reads SGHRS; CDR2 reads YFSETQ. The CDR3 covers 15 residues. The J segment lost 2 bases and the V segment lost 4 bases, leaving 6 bases of the junction unmatched. The CDR3, as DNA: TGCGCCAGCAGCCCTGGACAGGGGGGAACCTACGAGCAGTACTTC. Encoded protein: CASSPGQGGTYEQYF.

The rearrangement uses TRBV5-1 and TRBJ2-2; TRBD1 might be the D (6 bases). Trimming removed 0 bases from V and 1 base from J, with 10 bases in between. This CDR3 is built from 16 residues. Germline CDR1 reads SGHRS; CDR2 reads YFSETQ. The CDR3 loop reads CASSLVPGVNTGELFF. The CDR3 bases are TGCGCCAGCAGCTTGGTTCCAGGGGTGAACACCGGGGAGCTGTTTTTT.